Shown below are 8 T cell receptor beta chains from a single sample sequenced in a study of T cells in Graves' hyperthyroidism and ophthalmopathy (dated by TCRdb to the late 2010s). Libraries were constructed by multiplex PCR. TCRdb names Illumina HiSeq 2000 as the instrument used. The TCR beta CDR3 regions were amplified from the RNA transcripts. The first round of RT-PCR for the TCR CDR3 was performed with the HTBI primer set and the Qiagen OneStep RT-PCR kit. TCRdb handled the public reads itself, with Q25 trimming in fastp and clone calling in MiXCR, and kept productive beta chains. Entries are consolidated by CDR3 protein sequence, retaining the most common genes and DNA. For this sample there are fewer than 400,000 distinct CDR3 sequences; roughly 25% appear just once. The ten largest clones represent more than 60% of the sample. Sequencing used blood. The receptors here all came from a man aged 50 or older with Graves' hyperthyroidism.

The V and J genes are TRBV28 and TRBJ2-1; TRBD2 aligns across 15 bases. CDR3 length: 20 amino acids. CDR1 is MDHEN, CDR2 SYDVKM, per germline. The ends lost 4 bases at V and 4 bases at J; junction bases unmatched: 14. The CDR3, as DNA: TGTGCCAGCAGTTCCCTCGGGACTAGCGGGAGGCTCGACCGGTACAATGAGCAGTTCTTC. Its translation: CASSSLGTSGRLDRYNEQFF. Full variable domain (remainder filled in from reference TRBV28 and TRBJ2-1): DVKVTQSSRYLVKRTGEKVFLECVQDMDHENMFWYRQDPGLGLRLIYFSYDVKMKEKGDIPEGYSVSREKKERFSLILESASTNQTSMYLCASSSLGTSGRLDRYNEQFFGPGTRLTVL.

A few counts support this clonotype. This rearrangement joins TRBV9 to TRBJ2-7, with D unclear. V lost 2 bases, J lost 2 bases, and 11 bases lay in between. Germline V lookup: CDR1 SGDLS, CDR2 YYNGEE. There are 14 residues in the CDR3. This CDR3 is CASSVSPTPYEQYF. The CDR3 DNA is TGTGCCAGCAGCGTGAGCCCGACCCCCTACGAGCAGTACTTC.

This clonotype showed up many times. The chain joins TRBV6-1 to TRBJ1-5; D is unresolved. Trimming shortened V by 1 base and J by 3 bases, and 7 bases separated the two germline ends. The CDR3 consists of 14 residues. The germline V gene encodes CDR1 MNHNS and CDR2 SASEGT. The CDR3 loop reads CASSEGSDNQPQHF. As DNA, the CDR3 is TGTGCCAGCAGTGAAGGATCCGACAATCAGCCCCAGCATTTT.

This clonotype was seen more than once but under ten times. The V gene is TRBV7-3, the J gene TRBJ2-3; 13 bases match TRBD2. J lost 2 bases, V lost 2 bases, and 7 bases had no gene match. The V gene's germline CDR1 is SGHTA and CDR2 FQGTGA. CDR3 length: 18 amino acids. CDR3 nucleotides: TGTGCCAGCAGCTTAGGGACTAGCGGGGCTACCCTCACAGATACGCAGTATTTT. The encoded protein is CASSLGTSGATLTDTQYF.

This clonotype was recorded a few times. The chain combines TRBV12-3 or TRBV12-4 with TRBJ1-5; D is undetermined. The ends were cut back, 1 base at V and 7 bases at J, with 11 bases in the middle. The CDR3 has 14 residues. This CDR3 reads CASSLEGSSQPQHF. DNA of the CDR3: TGTGCCAGCAGTTTAGAGGGCAGTTCCCAGCCCCAGCATTTT.

This rearrangement joins TRBV5-6 to TRBJ1-1; no clear D. Trimming left V 3 bases short and J 5 bases short, with 11 bases between. Germline CDR1 reads SGHDT; CDR2 reads YYEEEE. The CDR3 is made up of 13 amino acids. CDR3 nucleotides: TGTGCCAGCAGCTCGCCTGGAGTGACTGAAGCTTTCTTT. It codes for CASSSPGVTEAFF.

This clonotype was observed at least ten times. The CDR3 here is CASSLSGYETYEQYF. CDR3 DNA sequence: TGTGCCAGCAGCTTATCAGGGTATGAAACCTACGAGCAGTACTTC. The rearrangement uses TRBV11-2 and TRBJ2-7; TRBD1 might be the D (5 bases). The germline V gene has CDR1 SGHAT and CDR2 FQNNGV. This CDR3 spans 15 amino acids. The germline V and J ends were trimmed by 2 bases and 2 bases, with 13 bases remaining between them.

This clonotype showed up many times. V is TRBV3-1 and J is TRBJ2-7, with 7 positions matching TRBD1. From germline, CDR1 is LGHDT and CDR2 YNNKEL (reference sequence). The CDR3 consists of 14 residues. After removal of 0 bases from V and 6 bases from J, the junction contained 5 bases not matched to a gene. DNA for the CDR3: TGTGCCAGCAGCCAAGAGGGACAGTCGGGCGAGCAGTACTTC. Residues: CASSQEGQSGEQYF.